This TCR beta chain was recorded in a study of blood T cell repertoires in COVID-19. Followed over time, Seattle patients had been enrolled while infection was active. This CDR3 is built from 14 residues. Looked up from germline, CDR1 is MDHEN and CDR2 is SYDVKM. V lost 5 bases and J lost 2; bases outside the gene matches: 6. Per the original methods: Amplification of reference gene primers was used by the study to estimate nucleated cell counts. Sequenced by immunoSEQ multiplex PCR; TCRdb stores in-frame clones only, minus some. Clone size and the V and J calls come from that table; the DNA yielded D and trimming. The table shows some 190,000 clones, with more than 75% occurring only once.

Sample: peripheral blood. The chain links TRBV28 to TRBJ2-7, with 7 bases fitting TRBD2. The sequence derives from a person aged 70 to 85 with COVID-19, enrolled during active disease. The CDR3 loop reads CASSRLAETYEQYF. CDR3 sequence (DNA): TGTGCCAGCAGTAGGCTAGCGGAGACCTACGAGCAGTACTTC.